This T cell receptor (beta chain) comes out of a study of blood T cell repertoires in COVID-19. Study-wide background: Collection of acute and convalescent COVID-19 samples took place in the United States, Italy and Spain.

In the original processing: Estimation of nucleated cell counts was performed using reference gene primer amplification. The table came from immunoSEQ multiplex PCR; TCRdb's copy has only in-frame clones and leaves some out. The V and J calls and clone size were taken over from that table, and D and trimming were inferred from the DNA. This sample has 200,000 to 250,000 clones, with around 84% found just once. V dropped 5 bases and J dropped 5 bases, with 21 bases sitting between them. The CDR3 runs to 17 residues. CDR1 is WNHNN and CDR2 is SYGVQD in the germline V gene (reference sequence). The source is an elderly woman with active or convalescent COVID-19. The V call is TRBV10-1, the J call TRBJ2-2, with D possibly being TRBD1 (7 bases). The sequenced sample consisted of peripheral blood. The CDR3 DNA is TGCGCCAGCAGTACAGGGGCCTCGTCGGGAGTAACCGGGGAGCTGTTTTTT. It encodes CASSTGASSGVTGELFF.